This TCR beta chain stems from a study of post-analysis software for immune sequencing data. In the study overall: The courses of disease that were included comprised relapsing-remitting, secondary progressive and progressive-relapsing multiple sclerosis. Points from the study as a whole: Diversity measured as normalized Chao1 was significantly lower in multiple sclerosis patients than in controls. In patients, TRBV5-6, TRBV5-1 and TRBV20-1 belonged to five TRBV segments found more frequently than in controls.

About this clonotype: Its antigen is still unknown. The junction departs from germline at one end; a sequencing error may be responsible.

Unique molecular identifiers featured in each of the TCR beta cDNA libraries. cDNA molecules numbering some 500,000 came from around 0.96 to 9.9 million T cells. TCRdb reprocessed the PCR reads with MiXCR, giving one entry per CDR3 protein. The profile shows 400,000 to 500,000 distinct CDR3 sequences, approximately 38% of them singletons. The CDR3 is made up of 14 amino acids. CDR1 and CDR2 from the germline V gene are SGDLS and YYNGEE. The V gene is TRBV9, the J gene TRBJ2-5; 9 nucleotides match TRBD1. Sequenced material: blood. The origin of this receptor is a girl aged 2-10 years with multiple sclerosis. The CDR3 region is CANSAGQGSETQYF. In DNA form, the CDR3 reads TGTGCCAACAGCGCGGGACAGGGTAGCGAGACCCAGTACTTC.